This is a list of T cell receptor beta chains from one sample in a study of cytomegalovirus exposure and HLA in healthy donors. Here immunoSEQ multiplex PCR was the method, and the copy in TCRdb shows in-frame clones only, minus some. The sample includes about 54,000 clones, around nine tenths seen only once; the top ten take around 8.4%. The specimen sequenced was PBMCs. All receptors derive from a woman younger than 30 in good health and CMV-seropositive. Each CDR3 is given with its conserved first and last residue. The order of the fields is V gene, D gene, J gene, clone size, CDR3 protein, CDR3 DNA. D genes are given only for firm matches. Expanded clones get a size class; other rows say once, few or many, or leave the size out.

>TRBV11-3|TRBD1|TRBJ2-2|NA
CASSFRGRVPTGELFF
TGTGCCAGCAGCTTCAGGGGGCGCGTACCCACCGGGGAGCTGTTTTTT
>TRBV5-6|TRBD1|TRBJ2-2|NA
CASSLSGTAPTGELFF
TGTGCCAGCAGCCTCTCCGGGACAGCACCCACCGGGGAGCTGTTTTTT
>TRBV18|NA|TRBJ2-5|NA
CASSPPELPGSTSRETQYF
TGTGCCAGCTCACCCCCGGAGCTACCGGGATCCACCTCTCGAGAGACCCAGTACTTC
>TRBV18|NA|TRBJ1-3|NA
CASSPQDSLSGNTIYF
TGTGCCAGCTCACCACAAGACAGCCTCTCTGGAAACACCATATATTTT
>TRBV11-2|TRBD1|TRBJ2-5|NA
CASSLDSTGWETQYF
TGTGCCAGCAGCTTAGATTCGACAGGGTGGGAGACCCAGTACTTC
>TRBV19|TRBD2|TRBJ2-7|once
CASSDSTSGGPHRYF
TGTGCCAGTAGTGACTCGACTAGCGGGGGGCCACATCGGTACTTC
>TRBV29-1|NA|TRBJ2-1|NA
CSVKGQSYNEQFF
TGCAGCGTCAAAGGACAGAGCTACAATGAGCAGTTCTTC
>TRBV19|NA|TRBJ2-2|NA
CASSIKLARVKSRNGELFF
TGTGCCAGTAGTATTAAACTTGCCAGGGTAAAGTCTAGGAACGGGGAGCTGTTTTTT
>TRBV19|NA|TRBJ1-5|NA
CASSSGYPMITNQPQHF
TGTGCCAGTAGCTCCGGTTATCCCATGATTACCAATCAGCCCCAGCATTTT
>TRBV19|NA|TRBJ2-5|once
CASSRAGQETQYF
TGTGCCAGTAGTCGTGCAGGGCAAGAGACCCAGTACTTC
>TRBV9|NA|TRBJ2-3|NA
CASSVGIGVSQYF
TGTGCCAGCAGCGTAGGAATTGGAGTGTCGCAGTATTTT
>TRBV7-2|NA|TRBJ2-3|NA
CASRSADTDTQYF
TGTGCCAGCAGGTCGGCGGATACAGATACGCAGTATTTT
>TRBV11-3|NA|TRBJ1-6|NA
CASSRGNSPLHF
TGTGCCAGCAGCCGAGGAAATTCACCCCTCCACTTT
>TRBV5-5|NA|TRBJ1-5|NA
CASSSSGAPIPENQPQHF
TGTGCCAGCAGCAGTTCAGGGGCGCCCATCCCCGAAAATCAGCCCCAGCATTTT
>TRBV28|TRBD1|TRBJ2-7|NA
CASRTGGAYEQYF
TGTGCCAGCAGAACAGGGGGCGCATACGAGCAGTACTTC
>TRBV9|TRBD2|TRBJ2-3|NA
CASSAVLAGSTDTQYF
TGTGCCAGCAGTGCAGTACTAGCGGGGTCCACAGATACGCAGTATTTT
>TRBV28|NA|TRBJ2-1|NA
CASSPYLSLGAEQFF
TGTGCCAGCAGTCCCTACCTTAGTCTGGGGGCTGAGCAGTTCTTC
>TRBV9|TRBD1|TRBJ2-7|NA
CASSVEGTGSNEQYF
TGTGCCAGCAGCGTAGAGGGGACAGGGAGTAACGAGCAGTACTTC
>TRBV16|NA|TRBJ1-4|NA
CASSQGVNEKLFF
TGTGCCAGCAGCCAGGGAGTTAATGAAAAACTGTTTTTT
>TRBV29-1|TRBD1|TRBJ1-1|once
CSVGTGVNTEAFF
TGCAGCGTAGGGACAGGGGTAAACACTGAAGCTTTCTTT
>TRBV18|TRBD2|TRBJ2-3|NA
CASSRTSGEDTQYF
TGTGCCAGCTCACGTACTAGCGGGGAGGATACGCAGTATTTT
>TRBV28|NA|TRBJ1-2|NA
CASSFTGLSYGYTF
TGTGCCAGCAGTTTTACAGGGCTCTCCTATGGCTACACCTTC
>TRBV7-8|TRBD2|TRBJ2-3|few
CASSPGWEGDTQYF
TGTGCCAGCAGCCCCGGATGGGAGGGAGATACGCAGTATTTT
>TRBV19|TRBD1|TRBJ2-2|NA
CASETGGADTGELFF
TGTGCCAGTGAGACAGGGGGCGCAGACACCGGGGAGCTGTTTTTT
>TRBV19|NA|TRBJ1-2|NA
CASSLTVNYGYTF
TGTGCCAGTAGTTTGACAGTAAACTATGGCTACACCTTC
>TRBV30|NA|TRBJ1-2|NA
CAWSGGTYGYTF
TGTGCCTGGAGTGGAGGGACTTATGGCTACACCTTC
>TRBV18|TRBD2|TRBJ2-5|NA
CASSPRAGEGEETQYF
TGTGCCAGCTCACCAAGAGCGGGGGAAGGGGAAGAGACCCAGTACTTC
>TRBV5-6|NA|TRBJ2-1|NA
CASSGTYEQFF
TGTGCCAGCAGCGGGACTTATGAGCAGTTCTTC
>TRBV28|NA|TRBJ2-5|NA
CASSPVGGGRRETQYF
TGTGCCAGCAGCCCCGTTGGGGGGGGGCGTCGAGAGACCCAGTACTTC
>TRBV7-9|TRBD1|TRBJ1-1|NA
CASSLALTGGNTEAFF
TGTGCCAGCAGCTTAGCCCTGACAGGGGGGAACACTGAAGCTTTCTTT
>TRBV19|NA|TRBJ1-2|few
CASSRRRRYGYTF
TGTGCCAGTAGTAGACGGAGGAGGTATGGCTACACCTTC
>TRBV7-9|NA|TRBJ2-3|few
CASSLVVAGRTDTQYF
TGTGCCAGCAGCTTAGTTGTTGCGGGTCGCACAGATACGCAGTATTTT
>TRBV19|NA|TRBJ2-5|NA
CASQSQGSQETQYF
TGTGCCAGTCAATCCCAGGGTTCCCAAGAGACCCAGTACTTC
>TRBV9|NA|TRBJ2-1|NA
CASSVATQGQGGNEQFF
TGTGCCAGCAGCGTAGCAACCCAGGGGCAGGGCGGGAATGAGCAGTTCTTC
>TRBV28|TRBD1|TRBJ2-7|NA
CASSERGRGFEEQYF
TGTGCCAGCAGTGAGAGGGGCAGGGGGTTTGAGGAGCAGTACTTC
>TRBV7-3|NA|TRBJ2-6|once
CASSLSPAAGTGANVLTF
TGTGCCAGCAGCTTAAGCCCCGCGGCAGGGACTGGGGCCAACGTCCTGACTTTC
>TRBV12-1|NA|TRBJ2-7|NA
CASSRPPDRGSDEQYF
TGTGCCAGCAGCCGTCCACCGGACAGGGGGTCCGACGAGCAGTACTTC
>TRBV18|TRBD1|TRBJ1-6|NA
CASPHYGDRPYNSPLHF
TGTGCCAGCCCACACTACGGGGACAGGCCCTATAATTCACCCCTCCACTTT
>TRBV19|NA|TRBJ1-6|NA
CATAPTPYNSPLHF
TGTGCCACCGCACCGACACCTTATAATTCACCCCTCCACTTT
>TRBV9|TRBD1|TRBJ2-2|NA
CASSVGDRGPWYTGELFF
TGTGCCAGCAGCGTAGGGGACAGGGGGCCGTGGTACACCGGGGAGCTGTTTTTT
>TRBV9|TRBD1|TRBJ1-3|once
CASSVTGDYSGNTIYF
TGTGCCAGCAGCGTAACAGGGGATTACTCTGGAAACACCATATATTTT
>TRBV6-5|NA|TRBJ2-7|few
CASSLGESSYEQYF
TGTGCCAGCAGCTTAGGGGAAAGCTCCTACGAGCAGTACTTC
>TRBV2|NA|TRBJ1-3|NA
CASSAEPGNTIYF
TGTGCCAGCAGTGCGGAGCCTGGAAACACCATATATTTT
>TRBV14|TRBD1|TRBJ2-7|NA
CASSQDKRTGAYEQYF
TGTGCCAGCAGCCAGGATAAAAGGACAGGAGCTTACGAGCAGTACTTC
>TRBV10-3|TRBD1|TRBJ1-1|NA
CAIRADRAMDTEAFF
TGTGCCATCAGGGCGGACAGGGCAATGGACACTGAAGCTTTCTTT
>TRBV5-1|NA|TRBJ2-1|NA
CASRGKGLSSYNEQFF
TGCGCCAGCAGGGGAAAGGGACTGAGCTCCTACAATGAGCAGTTCTTC
>TRBV7-3|NA|TRBJ1-1|NA
CASSPRGGGTEAFF
TGTGCCAGCAGCCCACGCGGGGGAGGGACTGAAGCTTTCTTT
>TRBV5-1|TRBD1|TRBJ1-2|NA
CASSLRDSGSYGYTF
TGCGCCAGCAGCTTGCGGGACAGTGGAAGCTATGGCTACACCTTC
>TRBV28|NA|TRBJ1-5|NA
CASSFGGSLNQPQHF
TGTGCCAGCAGTTTCGGAGGCAGCCTCAATCAGCCCCAGCATTTT
>TRBV18|NA|TRBJ2-3|NA
CASSGPPSSGLNTDTQYF
TGTGCCAGCTCAGGACCACCTTCGTCCGGACTGAACACAGATACGCAGTATTTT
>TRBV28|NA|TRBJ2-4|few
CASRTQGNKNIQYF
TGTGCCAGCAGAACGCAGGGGAACAAAAACATTCAGTACTTC
>TRBV4-1|NA|TRBJ2-7|NA
CASSQDVAGTDYEQYF
TGCGCCAGCAGCCAAGATGTGGCCGGGACTGACTACGAGCAGTACTTC
>TRBV25-1|NA|TRBJ1-2|NA
CASSEDEDKSKNYGYTF
TGTGCCAGCAGTGAAGATGAGGATAAATCAAAAAACTATGGCTACACCTTC
>TRBV5-6|TRBD1|TRBJ1-2|NA
CASMGQGGSYGYTF
TGTGCCAGCATGGGACAGGGGGGGTCCTATGGCTACACCTTC
>TRBV30|NA|TRBJ1-4|NA
CAWSGLGAGNEKLFF
TGTGCCTGGAGTGGATTGGGGGCTGGGAATGAAAAACTGTTTTTT
>TRBV4-3|NA|TRBJ1-3|NA
CASSQQGSGNTIYF
TGCGCCAGCAGCCAGCAGGGCTCTGGAAACACCATATATTTT
>TRBV25-1|TRBD2|TRBJ2-1|NA
CASSPLLGGGAYNEQFF
TGTGCCAGCAGTCCCCTTTTGGGCGGGGGGGCTTACAATGAGCAGTTCTTC
>TRBV5-4|NA|TRBJ2-2|NA
CASSFDTGELFF
TGTGCCAGCAGCTTCGACACCGGGGAGCTGTTTTTT